Following are 8 T cell receptor beta chains from one sample sequenced in a study of blood T cell repertoires in COVID-19. TCRdb's table, derived via immunoSEQ multiplex PCR, lists solely in-frame clones and lacks some. Among roughly 250,000 clones, 86% were seen once, and the ten largest hold around 2%. The sequenced material came from PBMCs or T cells enriched from blood (not recorded which). Every receptor here comes from a woman in her forties or fifties who had recovered from COVID-19.

This clone was seen just once. Other nucleotide sequences from this sample produce the same CDR3. V and J are TRBV7-2 and TRBJ2-5, with D possibly matching TRBD1 (5 bases). Trimming took 0 bases from V and 5 from J, leaving 10 bases between them. Germline lookup yields CDR1 SGHTA and CDR2 FQGNSA. The CDR3 runs 14 residues. The CDR3 loop reads CASSLAGRGETQYF. As DNA, the CDR3 is TGTGCCAGCAGCTTAGCGGGGCGTGGGGAGACCCAGTACTTC.

The chain combines TRBV19 with TRBJ2-6; no firm D call. CDR1 is LNHDA and CDR2 is SQIVND in the germline V gene (reference sequence). V dropped 5 bases and J dropped 1 base, with 9 bases sitting between them. The CDR3 is 15 residues long. This CDR3 is CASSLQKSGANVLTF. The CDR3 DNA follows: TGTGCCAGTAGTTTACAGAAGTCTGGGGCCAACGTCCTGACTTTC.

The V and J genes are TRBV29-1 and TRBJ1-1, with D perhaps matching TRBD1 (5 bases). With 2 bases removed from V and 3 bases from J, the gap between germline ends came to 10 bases. The CDR3 loop spans 13 amino acids. Per the germline V gene, CDR1 is SQVTM and CDR2 is ANQGSEA. CDR3 DNA: TGCAGCGTTGAACCAGGGTGGGACACTGAAGCTTTCTTT. It yields the protein CSVEPGWDTEAFF.

The V call is TRBV11-2, the J call TRBJ1-2, with 7 bases that match TRBD1. CDR3 size: 14 residues. CDR1 is SGHAT and CDR2 is FQNNGV in the germline V gene. J gave up 10 bases and V 5 bases, and 13 bases lay outside the gene matches. The CDR3 coding sequence is TGTGCCAGCAGCAAAGGCCGGGACAGACTTCACTACACCTTC. Translation gives CASSKGRDRLHYTF.

This clone has a single count. The chain has TRBV5-1 and TRBJ1-3; unclear D gene. V gave up 0 bases and J gave up 0 bases, with 7 bases separating them. Germline V lookup: CDR1 SGHRS, CDR2 YFSETQ. The CDR3 covers 15 residues. The CDR3 reads CASSLAQASGNTIYF. The CDR3 bases are TGCGCCAGCAGCTTGGCTCAGGCCTCTGGAAACACCATATATTTT. The whole variable domain, remainder taken from reference TRBV5-1 and TRBJ1-3, is KAGVTQTPRYLIKTRGQQVTLSCSPISGHRSVSWYQQTPGQGLQFLFEYFSETQRNKGNFPGRFSGRQFSNSRSEMNVSTLELGDSALYLCASSLAQASGNTIYFGEGSWLTVV.

The rearrangement joins TRBV19 to TRBJ2-7; D not certain. Germline V gene sequence: CDR1 LNHDA, CDR2 SQIVND (reference sequence). V shed 2 bases and J shed 4 bases, with 15 bases lying between them. The CDR3 sequence is 15 residues long. CDR3 DNA sequence: TGTGCCAGTAGTATATCGTCCACATTAAAGTACGAGCAGTACTTC. It specifies CASSISSTLKYEQYF. The variable domain in full, completed from reference TRBV19 and TRBJ2-7, reads DGGITQSPKYLFRKEGQNVTLSCEQNLNHDAMYWYRQDPGQGLRLIYYSQIVNDFQKGDIAEGYSVSREKKESFPLTVTSAQKNPTAFYLCASSISSTLKYEQYFGPGTRLTVT.

This chain joins TRBV7-9 and TRBJ1-2; D unresolved. Germline V gives CDR1 SEHNR, CDR2 FQNEAQ (reference sequence). The CDR3 has 13 amino acids. Trimming removed 3 bases from V and 1 base from J, with 6 bases in between. CDR3 loop: CASSFSDNYGYTF. As DNA, the CDR3 is TGTGCCAGCAGCTTCAGCGATAACTATGGCTACACCTTC.

This sequence joins TRBV5-5 and TRBJ1-2; 7 nucleotides line up with TRBD1. CDR3 length: 15 residues. Germline-derived CDR1 and CDR2 are SGHKS and YYEKEE (reference sequence). Trimming removed 5 bases from V and 4 bases from J; junction bases left unmatched: 11. CDR3: CASSPGQHAFYGYTF. CDR3 bases: TGTGCCAGCAGTCCGGGACAGCATGCCTTCTATGGCTACACCTTC.